The T cell receptor beta chain under discussion was sequenced for a study of cytomegalovirus exposure and HLA in healthy donors. With V trimmed by 7 bases and J by 3 bases, 7 bases remained unmatched. CDR3 length: 14 residues. CDR1 MNHEY and CDR2 SVGAGI come from the germline V gene. Clones were sequenced by immunoSEQ multiplex PCR, and TCRdb holds only the in-frame ones, with some missing. The profile shows some 170,000 clones, approximately 86% of them singletons. The chain links TRBV6-5 to TRBJ1-1; 8 nucleotides line up with TRBD1. The source material was PBMCs. The TCR sequence derives from a man aged 25 to 40 in good health and CMV-seropositive. The CDR3 sequence: CASIQGAGDTEAFF. The CDR3 DNA is TGTGCCAGCATCCAGGGGGCGGGAGACACTGAAGCTTTCTTT.